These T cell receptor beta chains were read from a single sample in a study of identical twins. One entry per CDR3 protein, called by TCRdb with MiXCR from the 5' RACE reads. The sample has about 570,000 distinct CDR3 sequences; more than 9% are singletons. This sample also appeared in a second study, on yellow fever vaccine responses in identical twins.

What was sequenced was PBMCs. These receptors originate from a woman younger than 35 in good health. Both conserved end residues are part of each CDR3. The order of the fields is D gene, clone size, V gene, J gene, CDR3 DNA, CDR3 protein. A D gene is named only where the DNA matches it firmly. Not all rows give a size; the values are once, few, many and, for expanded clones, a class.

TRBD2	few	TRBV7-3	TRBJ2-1	TGTGCCAGCAGCGCACACGCCCGGACTAGCGGGTTTGGGAATGAGCAGTTCTTC	CASSAHARTSGFGNEQFF
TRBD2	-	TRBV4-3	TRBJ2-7	TGCGCCAGCAGCGAAGGGCCGGTTGGGGGGGTATGGGAGCAGTACTTC	CASSEGPVGGVWEQYF
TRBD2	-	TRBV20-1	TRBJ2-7	TGCAGTGCTAGAGATGTCCGGGGGGGCCTTTACGAGCAGTACTTC	CSARDVRGGLYEQYF
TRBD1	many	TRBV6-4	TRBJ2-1	TGTGCCAGCAGTGACTCCGGAGACAGGGCATTTCAGTTCTTC	CASSDSGDRAFQFF
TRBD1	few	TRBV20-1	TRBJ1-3	TGCAGTACCACCCCAGGGGGTTCAGGAAACACCATATATTTT	CSTTPGGSGNTIYF
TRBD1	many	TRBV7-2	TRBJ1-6	TGTGCCAGCAGCCCCACGACAGGGGAACGATCACCCCTCCACTTT	CASSPTTGERSPLHF
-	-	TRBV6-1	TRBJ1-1	TGTGCCAGCAGTGACGGGCGTGGGACTGAAGCTTTCTTT	CASSDGRGTEAFF
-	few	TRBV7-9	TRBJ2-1	TGTGCCAGCAGCTTCACCAGCCCGAATGAGCAGTTCTTC	CASSFTSPNEQFF
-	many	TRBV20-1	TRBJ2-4	TGCAGTGCTGTCGACAGTGGGGCCAAAAACATTCAGTACTTC	CSAVDSGAKNIQYF
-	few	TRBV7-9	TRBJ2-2	TGTGCCAGCAGCACCAACCTAGACAGGCGGGGTACCGGGGAGCTGTTTTTT	CASSTNLDRRGTGELFF
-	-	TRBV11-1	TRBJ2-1	TGTGCCAGCAGCTCGCCCGAATCGGGGTGGGGCTCCTACAATGAGCAGTTCTTC	CASSSPESGWGSYNEQFF